A single sample is the source of the 26 T cell receptor beta chains below, sequenced in a study of T cells after yellow fever vaccination. MiXCR, applied by TCRdb to the 5' RACE reads, yields one record per CDR3 protein. The table has a few hundred thousand distinct CDR3 sequences, around 5.2% seen once. Here the sequenced sample was CD4+ T cells sorted from PBMCs, taken on the day of the yellow fever booster vaccination. The receptors shown here come from a man aged 18 to 29 who received the YFV17D yellow fever vaccine.

This sequence joins TRBV11-1 and TRBJ2-5; D unclear. Germline V lookup: CDR1 SGHAT, CDR2 FQDESV (reference sequence). V gave up 0 bases and J gave up 0 bases, with 11 bases separating them. CDR3 length: 16 amino acids. The CDR3 spells CASSLADWQNQETQYF. CDR3 nucleotide sequence: TGTGCCAGCAGCTTAGCGGATTGGCAGAACCAAGAGACCCAGTACTTC.

Many counts were recorded for this clonotype. This sequence joins TRBV21-1 and TRBJ2-1; TRBD1 is taken as the D call from the table, unchecked against the DNA. TRBV21-1 is a pseudogene segment. The CDR3 is made up of 15 amino acids. The CDR3 nucleotides read TGTGCCAGCAGCAATGGGACAGAAGGGGTCCAAGGGCAGTTCTTC. Translating it yields CASSNGTEGVQGQFF.

The chain is built from TRBV12-5 and TRBJ2-2, with TRBD1 matching over 8 bases. This CDR3 is 14 amino acids long. The junction had 7 bases not matched to a gene; V was cut back by 6 bases and J by 7 bases. Germline CDR1 and CDR2: LGHNT and FRNRAP. The chain's CDR3 is CASGYTGGNGELFF. Written as DNA, the CDR3 is TGTGCTAGTGGATATACAGGGGGGAACGGGGAGCTGTTTTTT.

This clonotype was observed a handful of times. The V gene is TRBV12-3 or TRBV12-4, the J gene TRBJ1-1; no reliable D call. Trimming left V 2 bases short and J 5 bases short, with 9 bases between. The CDR3 loop spans 13 amino acids. CDR3 region: CASSLSRSTEAFF. The CDR3 DNA is TGTGCCAGCAGTTTATCTCGTTCGACTGAAGCTTTCTTT.

There are many counts of this clonotype. V gene TRBV12-3 or TRBV12-4 combines with J gene TRBJ2-3, with D maybe TRBD2 (5 bases). Between the trimmed V and J ends, which lost 7 bases and 0 bases, there was a span of 14 bases. The CDR3 contains 15 residues. The CDR3 DNA sequence: TGTGCCAGCACCCATTTCGGCGGGAGCACAGATACGCAGTATTTT. Translating it yields CASTHFGGSTDTQYF.

This clonotype was observed a few times. V and J are TRBV6-2 or TRBV6-3 and TRBJ1-2; no clear D gene. The length of the CDR3 is 14 residues. V was cut by 4 bases and J by 2 bases, with 11 bases left in between. From germline, CDR1 is MNHEY and CDR2 SVGEGT. The CDR3 region has the DNA TGTGCCAGCAGTTCGAGGGAATCCAACTATGGCTACACCTTC. Its translation: CASSSRESNYGYTF.

The chain is built from TRBV20-1 and TRBJ1-4, with D possibly TRBD1 on 5 matching bases. Per germline, CDR1 DFQATT and CDR2 SNEGSKA (reference sequence). The CDR3 covers 15 residues. Trimming took off 3 bases at V and 7 bases at J, with 18 bases between the two ends. Here the CDR3 reads CSASQSSGGIEKLFF. DNA for the CDR3: TGCAGTGCTAGTCAAAGTAGTGGGGGGATTGAAAAACTGTTTTTT.

This clonotype was counted at least ten times. J is TRBJ2-5 and V is TRBV12-3 or TRBV12-4, with D possibly called TRBD1 or TRBD2 (5 bases each). Between the trimmed V and J ends, which lost 3 bases and 7 bases, there was a span of 12 bases. The CDR3 spans 13 residues. The CDR3: CASSFTRGATQYF. Written as DNA, the CDR3 is TGTGCCAGCAGTTTCACTAGGGGTGCGACCCAGTACTTC.

The CDR3 sequence is CASSQPVVETQYF. As DNA, the CDR3 is TGTGCCAGCAGCCAACCCGTCGTGGAGACCCAGTACTTC. The chain employs TRBV6-2 or TRBV6-3 and TRBJ2-5; D is unclear. Germline CDR1 MNHEY, CDR2 SVGEGT. The V gene lost 6 bases and the J gene lost 5 bases, with 13 bases spanning the gap. CDR3 length equals 13 residues.

This clonotype was counted between two and nine times. The V gene is TRBV24-1, the J gene TRBJ1-5; D gene uncertain. Trimming pared 4 bases from V and 7 bases from J, leaving 7 bases between. CDR3 length equals 12 residues. Germline V gives CDR1 KGHDR, CDR2 SFDVKD. The CDR3 bases are TGTGCCACCAGTGACGCCAGCCAGCCCCAGCATTTT. It is translated as CATSDASQPQHF.

This clonotype has only a few counts. This chain connects TRBV30 to TRBJ2-5; possible D gene TRBD1, 5 bases. Germline V gene sequence: CDR1 GTSNPN, CDR2 SVGIG (reference sequence). CDR3 length equals 16 residues. Trimming shortened V by 0 bases and J by 5 bases, and 19 bases separated the two germline ends. CDR3 amino acids: CAWSVSKGILGETQYF. The CDR3, as DNA: TGTGCCTGGAGTGTATCGAAGGGGATACTGGGCGAGACCCAGTACTTC.

This clonotype was observed a few times. V and J are TRBV11-2 and TRBJ1-6; D is uncertain. The germline V gene has CDR1 SGHAT and CDR2 FQNNGV. The CDR3 sequence is 18 residues long. Trimming left V 4 bases short and J 0 bases short, with 16 bases between. CDR3 nucleotides: TGTGCCAGCAGCTGGCCACCGGGCCACCTCTCCTATAATTCACCCCTCCACTTT. This encodes CASSWPPGHLSYNSPLHF. The whole variable domain, filled in from reference TRBV11-2 and TRBJ1-6, reads EAGVAQSPRYKIIEKRQSVAFWCNPISGHATLYWYQQILGQGPKLLIQFQNNGVVDDSQLPKDRFSAERLKGVDSTLKIQPAKLEDSAVYLCASSWPPGHLSYNSPLHFGNGTRLTVT.

By its share, this clonotype is medium-sized. This chain uses TRBV7-2 with TRBJ2-5, with TRBD2 matching 7 bases. CDR1 and CDR2 (germline): SGHTA, FQGNSA. The CDR3 runs 16 residues. V shed 5 bases and J 0 bases; nucleotides not matched to a gene: 9. CDR3 sequence reads: CASSPGLVPYQETQYF. The CDR3 DNA sequence: TGTGCCAGCAGCCCCGGACTAGTACCGTACCAAGAGACCCAGTACTTC.

This clonotype appeared many times. J is TRBJ1-5 and V is TRBV6-2 or TRBV6-3; 8 bases align to TRBD1. V shed 7 bases and J 4 bases; nucleotides not matched to a gene: 6. Germline V lookup: CDR1 MNHEY, CDR2 SVGEGT. This CDR3 is 14 amino acids long. The CDR3: CASTQGARNQPQHF. The CDR3 DNA reads TGTGCCAGCACCCAGGGGGCGCGGAATCAGCCCCAGCATTTT.

The table lists this clonotype with many counts. The V gene is TRBV5-1, the J gene TRBJ2-5; maybe TRBD1 (5 bases). CDR1 is SGHRS, CDR2 YFSETQ, per germline. Trimming cost V 2 bases and J 5 bases, with 10 bases left between them. The CDR3 sequence is 13 residues long. This CDR3 reads CASSFPGKETQYF. CDR3 DNA sequence: TGCGCCAGCAGCTTCCCAGGGAAGGAGACCCAGTACTTC.

This clonotype came up a few times. This chain joins TRBV4-3 and TRBJ2-5; TRBD1 aligns across 9 bases. The V and J ends lost 0 bases and 3 bases, in that order; junction bases with no gene match: 5. Germline CDR1 LGHNA, CDR2 YSLEER. There are 16 residues in the CDR3. CDR3 protein: CASSQEVGTGKETQYF. The CDR3, as DNA: TGCGCCAGCAGCCAAGAAGTTGGGACAGGGAAAGAGACCCAGTACTTC.

The chain links TRBV14 to TRBJ2-1; D is possibly TRBD2 (6 bases). The CDR3 consists of 19 residues. CDR1 and CDR2 (germline): SGHDN, FVKESK. The V end lost 4 bases, the J end lost 0 bases, and 22 bases lay between the germline ends. The CDR3 sequence is CASSLRGSLFGGSYNEQFF. The CDR3 DNA reads TGTGCCAGCAGCCTCAGAGGATCTTTGTTCGGGGGCTCCTACAATGAGCAGTTCTTC.

This clonotype was seen only a few times. The chain employs TRBV7-2 and TRBJ2-7, with D perhaps TRBD1 (6 bases). The CDR3 extends over 15 amino acids. The germline V gene encodes CDR1 SGHTA and CDR2 FQGNSA. V was cut by 1 base and J by 0 bases, with 10 bases left in between. The CDR3 DNA reads TGTGCCAGCAGCTTAGTCGTGGACAGCTCCTACGAGCAGTACTTC. Translation: CASSLVVDSSYEQYF.

The chain employs TRBV27 and TRBJ1-1, with TRBD1 as a possible D gene (6 bases). Between the trimmed V and J ends, which lost 6 bases and 2 bases, there was a span of 16 bases. Germline V gene lookup returns CDR1 MNHEY and CDR2 SMNVEV (reference sequence). The CDR3 has 15 amino acids. Written as DNA, the CDR3 is TGTGCCAGCAGCGGCCCGGGGGGGGCCAACACTGAAGCTTTCTTT. This gives the protein CASSGPGGANTEAFF.

This clonotype has a single count. In nucleotides, the CDR3 is TGTGCCACCAGCACTCGACAGGGGACGGGGGCCAAAAACATTCAGTACTTC. It translates to CATSTRQGTGAKNIQYF. V is TRBV15 and J is TRBJ2-4; 8 bases line up with TRBD1. The CDR3 is made up of 17 amino acids. CDR1 is LNHNV and CDR2 is YYDKDF in the germline V gene (reference sequence). The V segment lost 4 bases and the J segment 1 base; nucleotides outside the gene matches: 9.

V is TRBV5-1 and J is TRBJ2-3; D perhaps matches TRBD2 (5 bases). V lost 3 bases, J lost 0 bases, and 14 bases lay in between. The CDR3 has 16 amino acids. The germline V gene encodes CDR1 SGHRS and CDR2 YFSETQ. CDR3 nucleotide sequence: TGCGCCAGCAGCTACGGGGATCGGACTAGCACAGATACGCAGTATTTT. Translation gives CASSYGDRTSTDTQYF.

This clonotype showed up just a few times. The V gene is TRBV12-3 or TRBV12-4, the J gene TRBJ1-3; D unresolved. V was cut by 6 bases and J by 0 bases, with 9 bases left in between. The CDR3 runs to 14 residues. CDR3 amino acids: CASSPDDSGNTIYF. CDR3 nucleotide sequence: TGTGCCAGCAGCCCGGACGACTCTGGAAACACCATATATTTT.

Note on this clonotype: The junction does not match germline at one end; this may be a read error. This chain uses TRBV4-2 with TRBJ2-7, with TRBD2 matching 8 bases. Germline V gives CDR1 LGHNA, CDR2 YNFKEQ. The length of the CDR3 is 18 residues. CDR3 amino acids: CASSQDPTKAGAAYEEYF. The CDR3 coding sequence is TGTGCCAGCAGCCAAGATCCCACTAAAGCGGGGGCGGCGTACGAGGAGTACTTC.

This clonotype was counted ten times or more. The chain couples TRBV6-1 to TRBJ2-3, with 8 positions matching TRBD1. The CDR3 runs to 13 residues. Germline V gene data show CDR1 as MNHNS and CDR2 as SASEGT. Germline trimming cut 7 bases from V and 8 bases from J; bases unmatched to any gene: 8. The CDR3 sequence: CASNRRTGPTQYF. The CDR3 DNA reads as TGTGCCAGCAATCGTCGGACAGGGCCTACGCAGTATTTT.

There are many counts of this clonotype. The chain has TRBV5-4 and TRBJ1-2, with a tentative D call TRBD1 (6 bases). Trimming left V 2 bases short and J 10 bases short, with 15 bases between. The CDR3 has 13 amino acids. CDR1 is SGHNT, CDR2 YYREEE, per germline (reference sequence). The CDR3 is CASSFQTGKVYTF. DNA for the CDR3: TGTGCCAGCAGCTTTCAGACAGGCAAGGTCTACACCTTC.

This clonotype was recorded at least ten times. The gene calls are TRBV6-5 and TRBJ2-3; TRBD1 agrees at 9 bases. CDR1 and CDR2 (germline): MNHEY, SVGAGI. This CDR3 is 16 amino acids long. The ends lost 2 bases at V and 1 base at J; junction bases unmatched: 4. This CDR3 is CASSYRTGAGTDTQYF. The CDR3 bases are TGTGCCAGCAGTTACAGGACAGGGGCTGGCACAGATACGCAGTATTTT.